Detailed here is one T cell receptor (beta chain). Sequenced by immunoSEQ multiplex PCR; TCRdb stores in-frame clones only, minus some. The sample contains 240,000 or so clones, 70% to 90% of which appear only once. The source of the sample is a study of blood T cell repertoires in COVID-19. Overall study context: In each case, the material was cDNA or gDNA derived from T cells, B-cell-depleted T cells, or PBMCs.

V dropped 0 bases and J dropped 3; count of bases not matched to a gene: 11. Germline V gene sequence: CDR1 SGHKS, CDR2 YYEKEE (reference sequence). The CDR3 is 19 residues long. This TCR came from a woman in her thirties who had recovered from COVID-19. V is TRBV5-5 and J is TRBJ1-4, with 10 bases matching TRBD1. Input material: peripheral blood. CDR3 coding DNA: TGTGCCAGCAGCTTGGTAGTCGTATGGGACAGGGGTTCTAATGAAAAACTGTTTTTT. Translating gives CASSLVVVWDRGSNEKLFF.